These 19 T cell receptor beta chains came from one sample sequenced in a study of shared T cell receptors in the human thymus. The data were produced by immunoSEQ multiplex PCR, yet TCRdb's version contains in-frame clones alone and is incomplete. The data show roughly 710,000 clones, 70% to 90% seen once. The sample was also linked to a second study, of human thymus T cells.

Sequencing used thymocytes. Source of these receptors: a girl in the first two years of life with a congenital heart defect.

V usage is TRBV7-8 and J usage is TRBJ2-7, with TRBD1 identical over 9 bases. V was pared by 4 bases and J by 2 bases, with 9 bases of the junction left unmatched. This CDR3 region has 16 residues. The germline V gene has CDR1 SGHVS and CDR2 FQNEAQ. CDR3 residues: CASSYPWTGATYEQYF. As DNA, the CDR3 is TGTGCCAGCAGCTACCCCTGGACAGGGGCGACCTACGAGCAGTACTTC.

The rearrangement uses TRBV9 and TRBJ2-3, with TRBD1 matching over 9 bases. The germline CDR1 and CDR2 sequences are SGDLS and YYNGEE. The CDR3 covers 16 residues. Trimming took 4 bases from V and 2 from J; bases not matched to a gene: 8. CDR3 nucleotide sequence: TGTGCCAGCAGCCCCCACAGGGGGCTACCCACAGATACGCAGTATTTT. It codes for CASSPHRGLPTDTQYF.

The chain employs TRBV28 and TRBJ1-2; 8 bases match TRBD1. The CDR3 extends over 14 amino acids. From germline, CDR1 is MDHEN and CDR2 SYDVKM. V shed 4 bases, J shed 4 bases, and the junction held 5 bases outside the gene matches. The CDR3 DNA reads TGTGCCAGCAGTTGGCAGGGGGCTGCCTATGGCTACACCTTC. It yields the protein CASSWQGAAYGYTF.

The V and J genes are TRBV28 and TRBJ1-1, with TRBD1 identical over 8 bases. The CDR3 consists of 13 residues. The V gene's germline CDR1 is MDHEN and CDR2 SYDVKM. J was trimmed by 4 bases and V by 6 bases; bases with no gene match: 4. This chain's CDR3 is CASRRQGITEAFF. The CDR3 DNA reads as TGTGCCAGCAGGCGACAGGGGATCACTGAAGCTTTCTTT.

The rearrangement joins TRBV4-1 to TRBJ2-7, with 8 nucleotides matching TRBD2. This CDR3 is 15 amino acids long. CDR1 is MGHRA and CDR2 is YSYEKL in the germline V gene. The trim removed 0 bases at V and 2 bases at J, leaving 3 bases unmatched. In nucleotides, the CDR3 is TGCGCCAGCAGCCAAGATACTAGCGGTGCCTACGAGCAGTACTTC. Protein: CASSQDTSGAYEQYF.

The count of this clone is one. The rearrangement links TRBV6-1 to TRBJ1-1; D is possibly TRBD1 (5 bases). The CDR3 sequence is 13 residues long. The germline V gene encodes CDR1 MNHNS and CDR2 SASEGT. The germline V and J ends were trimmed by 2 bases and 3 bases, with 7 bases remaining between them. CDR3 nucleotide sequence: TGTGCCAGCAGTGAACCAGGGTACACTGAAGCTTTCTTT. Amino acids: CASSEPGYTEAFF.

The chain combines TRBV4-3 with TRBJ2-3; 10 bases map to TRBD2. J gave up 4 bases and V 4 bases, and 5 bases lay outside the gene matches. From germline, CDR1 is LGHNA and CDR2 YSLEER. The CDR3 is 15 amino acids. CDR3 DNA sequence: TGCGCCAGCAGCCGTAGCGGGGGGAGGCCAGATACGCAGTATTTT. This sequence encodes CASSRSGGRPDTQYF.

The CDR3 DNA reads TGTGCCAGCAGCTGTGGACACACTCTTGTGGGAAACACCATATATTTT. Its protein product is CASSCGHTLVGNTIYF. The chain has TRBV5-6 and TRBJ1-3, with D possibly TRBD1 on 5 matching bases. V was shortened by 3 bases and J by 4 bases, with 17 bases between the two germline ends. Germline CDR1 and CDR2: SGHDT and YYEEEE. The CDR3 runs 16 residues.

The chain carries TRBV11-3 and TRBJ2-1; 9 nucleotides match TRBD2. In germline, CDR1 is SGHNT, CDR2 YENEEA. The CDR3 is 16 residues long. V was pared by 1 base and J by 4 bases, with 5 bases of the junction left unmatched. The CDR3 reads CASSLGLAGSYNEQFF. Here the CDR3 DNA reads TGTGCCAGCAGCTTAGGCCTAGCGGGGTCTTACAATGAGCAGTTCTTC. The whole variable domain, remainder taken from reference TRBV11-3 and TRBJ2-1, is EAGVVQSPRYKIIEKKQPVAFWCNPISGHNTLYWYLQNLGQGPELLIRYENEEAVDDSQLPKDRFSAERLKGVDSTLKIQPAELGDSAVYLCASSLGLAGSYNEQFFGPGTRLTVL.

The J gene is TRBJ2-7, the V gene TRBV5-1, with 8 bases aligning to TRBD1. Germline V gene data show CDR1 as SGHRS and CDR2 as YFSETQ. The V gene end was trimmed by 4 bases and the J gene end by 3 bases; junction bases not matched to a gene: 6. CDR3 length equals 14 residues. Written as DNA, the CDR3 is TGCGCCAGCAGCAGGGACAGGTCTATCTACGAGCAGTACTTC. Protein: CASSRDRSIYEQYF.

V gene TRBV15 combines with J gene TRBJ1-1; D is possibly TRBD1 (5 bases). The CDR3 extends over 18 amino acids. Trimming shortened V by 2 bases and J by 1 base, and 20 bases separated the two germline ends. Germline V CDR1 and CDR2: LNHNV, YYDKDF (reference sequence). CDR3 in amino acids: CATSRPPPTEVWNTEAFF. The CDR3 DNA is TGTGCCACCAGCAGACCCCCCCCGACAGAGGTATGGAACACTGAAGCTTTCTTT. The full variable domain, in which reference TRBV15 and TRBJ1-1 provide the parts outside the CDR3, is DAMVIQNPRYQVTQFGKPVTLSCSQTLNHNVMYWYQQKSSQAPKLLFHYYDKDFNNEADTPDNFQSRRPNTSFCFLDIRSPGLGDTAMYLCATSRPPPTEVWNTEAFFGQGTRLTVV.

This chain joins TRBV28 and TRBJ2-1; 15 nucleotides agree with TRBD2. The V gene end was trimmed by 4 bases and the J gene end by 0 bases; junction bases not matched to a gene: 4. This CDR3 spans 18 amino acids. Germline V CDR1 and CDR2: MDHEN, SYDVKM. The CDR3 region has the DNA TGTGCCAGCAGTTCCGGGACTAGCGGGGGGTACTCCTACAATGAGCAGTTCTTC. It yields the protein CASSSGTSGGYSYNEQFF.

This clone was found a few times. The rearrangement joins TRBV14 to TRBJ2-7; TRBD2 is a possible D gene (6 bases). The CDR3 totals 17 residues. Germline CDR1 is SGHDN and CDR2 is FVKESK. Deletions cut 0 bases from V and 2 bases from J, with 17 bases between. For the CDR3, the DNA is TGTGCCAGCAGCCAAGACCGCGATAGGCGGGGCACCTACGAGCAGTACTTC. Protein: CASSQDRDRRGTYEQYF.

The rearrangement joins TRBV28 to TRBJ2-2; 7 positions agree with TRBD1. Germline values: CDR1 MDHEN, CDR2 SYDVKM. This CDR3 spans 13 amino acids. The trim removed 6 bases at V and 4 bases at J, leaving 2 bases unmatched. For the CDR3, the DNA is TGTGCCAGCAGAGCAGGGGGCACCGGGGAGCTGTTTTTT. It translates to CASRAGGTGELFF.

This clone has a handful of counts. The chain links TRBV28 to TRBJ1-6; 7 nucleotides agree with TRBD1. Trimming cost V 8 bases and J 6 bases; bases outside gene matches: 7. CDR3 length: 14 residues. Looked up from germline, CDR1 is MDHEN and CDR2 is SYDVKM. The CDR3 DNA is TGTGCCAGCGAAGAGGACAGGATTAATTCACCCCTCCACTTT. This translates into CASEEDRINSPLHF.

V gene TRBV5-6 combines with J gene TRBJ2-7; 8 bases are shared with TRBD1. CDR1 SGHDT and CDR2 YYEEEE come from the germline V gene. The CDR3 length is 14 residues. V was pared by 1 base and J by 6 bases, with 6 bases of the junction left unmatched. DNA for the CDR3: TGTGCCAGCAGCTTGCCGCGACAGGGGATCGAGCAGTACTTC. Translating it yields CASSLPRQGIEQYF.

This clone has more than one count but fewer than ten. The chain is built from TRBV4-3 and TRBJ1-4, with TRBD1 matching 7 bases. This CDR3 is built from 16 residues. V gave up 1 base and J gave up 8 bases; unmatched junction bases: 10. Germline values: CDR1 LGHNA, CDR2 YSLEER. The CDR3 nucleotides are TGCGCCAGCAGCCAAGTTACCGGGACAGTCAACGAAAAACTGTTTTTT. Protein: CASSQVTGTVNEKLFF.

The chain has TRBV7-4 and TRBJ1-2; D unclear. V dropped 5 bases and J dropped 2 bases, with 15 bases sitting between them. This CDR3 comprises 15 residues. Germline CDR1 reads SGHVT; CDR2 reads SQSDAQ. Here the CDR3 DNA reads TGTGCCAGCAGCCGGGTGCGAGCCGCGAACTATGGCTACACCTTC. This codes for CASSRVRAANYGYTF.

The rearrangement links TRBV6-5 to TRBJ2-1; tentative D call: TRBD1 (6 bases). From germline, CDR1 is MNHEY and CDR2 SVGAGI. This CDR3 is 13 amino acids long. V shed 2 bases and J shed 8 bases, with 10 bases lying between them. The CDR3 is CASSYAAGDEQFF. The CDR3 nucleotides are TGTGCCAGCAGTTACGCCGCAGGGGATGAGCAGTTCTTC.